This T cell receptor beta chain derives from a study of blood T cell repertoires in COVID-19. Study-level background: The samples span acute and convalescent COVID-19 from the United States, Italy and Spain. T cells, B-cell-depleted T cells, or PBMCs supplied cDNA or gDNA.

This clone occurred a few times. Original processing methods: For nucleated cells, counts were estimated from reference gene primer amplification. The table came from immunoSEQ multiplex PCR; TCRdb's copy has only in-frame clones and leaves some out. The V and J calls and the clone size are those of that table, but D and trimming were determined from the DNA. Among more than 150,000 clones listed, around 84% were seen once. This CDR3 has 15 residues. CDR1 and CDR2 from the germline V gene are MNHEY and SMNVEV (reference sequence). The V and J ends lost 5 bases and 1 base, in that order; junction bases with no gene match: 6.

The chain recombines TRBV27 with TRBJ2-3; 7 bases align to TRBD1. Sequenced sample: peripheral blood. This TCR came from a man aged 30 to 45 with active or convalescent COVID-19. In nucleotides, the CDR3 is TGTGCCAGCAGTGCGACAGGGTGGGGCACAGATACGCAGTATTTT. It translates to CASSATGWGTDTQYF.